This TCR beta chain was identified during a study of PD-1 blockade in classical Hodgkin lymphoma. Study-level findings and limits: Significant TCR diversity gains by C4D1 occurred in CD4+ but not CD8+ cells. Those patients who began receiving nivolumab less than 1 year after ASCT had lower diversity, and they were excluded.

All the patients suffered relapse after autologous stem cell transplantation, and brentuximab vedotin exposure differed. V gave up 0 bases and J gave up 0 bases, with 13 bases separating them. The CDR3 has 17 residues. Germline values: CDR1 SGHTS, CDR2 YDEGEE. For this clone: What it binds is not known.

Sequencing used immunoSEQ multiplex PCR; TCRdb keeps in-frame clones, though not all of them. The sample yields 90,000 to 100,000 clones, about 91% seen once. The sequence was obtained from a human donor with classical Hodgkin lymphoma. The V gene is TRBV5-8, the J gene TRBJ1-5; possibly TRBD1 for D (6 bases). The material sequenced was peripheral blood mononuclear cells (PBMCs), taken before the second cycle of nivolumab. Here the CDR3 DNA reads TGTGCCAGCAGCTTGGTGGGGGGCCTATATAGCAATCAGCCCCAGCATTTT. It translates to CASSLVGGLYSNQPQHF. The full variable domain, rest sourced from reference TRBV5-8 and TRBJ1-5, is EAGVTQSPTHLIKTRGQQATLRCSPISGHTSVYWYQQALGLGLQFLLWYDEGEERNRGNFPPRFSGRQFPNYSSELNVNALELEDSALYLCASSLVGGLYSNQPQHFGDGTRLSIL.